Below are 28 T cell receptor beta chains sequenced from a single sample in a study of prognosis after radiotherapy for stage I lung cancer. From genomic DNA, TCR beta CDR3 was amplified by two-round multiplex PCR. Individual primers that were specific to each TRBV and TRBJ gene served in first-round PCR. Each CDR3 protein is one row after TCRdb ran MiXCR on the multiplex PCR reads. The profile covers 15,000 to 20,000 distinct CDR3 sequences, with approximately 25% appearing a single time and less than 25% taken by the ten largest. This specimen was PBMCs, taken before or after stereotactic body radiation therapy (not recorded which). Receptors were obtained from a donor of 50 years or more with non-small cell lung cancer.

This clonotype is judged medium-sized. The chain is built from TRBV6-1 and TRBJ1-1; possibly TRBD1 for D (5 bases). Trimming cost V 4 bases and J 4 bases, with 10 bases left between them. This CDR3 is 13 amino acids long. Germline V gene lookup returns CDR1 MNHNS and CDR2 SASEGT. The CDR3 DNA reads as TGTGCCAGCAGTGTGGAAGGGGTCACTGAAGCTTTCTTT. Encoded protein: CASSVEGVTEAFF.

This clonotype qualifies as medium-sized. This chain uses TRBV11-3 with TRBJ2-2; D gene unclear. CDR1 and CDR2 from the germline V gene are SGHNT and YENEEA. Trimming shortened V by 6 bases and J by 3 bases, and 2 bases separated the two germline ends. This CDR3 contains 11 residues. The CDR3 reads CASRDTGELFF. CDR3 sequence (DNA): TGTGCCAGCAGAGACACCGGGGAGCTGTTTTTT.

The chain combines TRBV7-9 with TRBJ1-2; D perhaps matches TRBD1 (6 bases). CDR1 and CDR2 from the germline V gene are SEHNR and FQNEAQ (reference sequence). V was clipped by 4 bases and J by 8 bases, with 26 bases between them. The CDR3 is 17 amino acids. The CDR3 nucleotides are TGTGCCAGCAGCTACGGTCAAGGGACATGGAAGGTCCAGGGCTACACCTTC. Translating it yields CASSYGQGTWKVQGYTF.

This clonotype was seen at least ten times. The chain recombines TRBV20-1 with TRBJ2-1, with D possibly being TRBD2 (6 bases). V lost 0 bases and J lost 6, with 12 bases in between. Germline-derived CDR1 and CDR2 are DFQATT and SNEGSKA (reference sequence). The CDR3 covers 14 residues. CDR3 in amino acids: CSARDQGGLNEQFF. CDR3 DNA: TGCAGTGCTAGAGATCAGGGAGGCCTCAATGAGCAGTTCTTC.

This clonotype has ten or more counts. This chain joins TRBV18 and TRBJ2-3, with D perhaps being TRBD1 or TRBD2 (5 bases each). Germline assignment: CDR1 KGHSH and CDR2 LQKENI. The CDR3 is made up of 15 amino acids. Trimming pared 5 bases from V and 1 base from J, leaving 13 bases between. CDR3 bases: TGTGCCAGCTCAGAGGGAAGAGGGGGCACAGATACGCAGTATTTT. It specifies CASSEGRGGTDTQYF.

The gene calls are TRBV28 and TRBJ2-5; tentatively, D is TRBD1 (7 bases). This CDR3 is 18 amino acids long. Germline lookup yields CDR1 MDHEN and CDR2 SYDVKM. The V gene lost 6 bases and the J gene lost 7 bases, with 30 bases spanning the gap. The CDR3 bases are TGTGCCAGCAGCCAAATAGGGGGAGGACAGGACCATCCGGGGACCCAGTACTTC. This encodes CASSQIGGGQDHPGTQYF.

This clonotype showed up many times. The gene calls are TRBV3-1 and TRBJ2-7, with a possible D match to TRBD1 (5 bases). The germline V gene has CDR1 LGHDT and CDR2 YNNKEL (reference sequence). The CDR3 covers 15 residues. Trimming stripped 4 bases from V and 4 bases from J, with 17 bases between. Here the CDR3 reads CASSPSHPDSYEQYF. The CDR3 DNA reads as TGTGCCAGCAGCCCAAGTCACCCCGACAGTTACGAGCAGTACTTC.

The table lists this clonotype with many counts. The genes are TRBV6-1 and TRBJ2-7, with TRBD2 matching over 8 bases. Trimming removed 5 bases from V and 5 bases from J; junction bases left unmatched: 8. The CDR3 is 14 residues long. Germline V gene data show CDR1 as MNHNS and CDR2 as SASEGT. CDR3 protein: CASSTRGLGHEQYF. The CDR3 DNA reads TGTGCCAGCAGTACCCGGGGACTAGGCCACGAGCAGTACTTC.

About this clonotype: A single base is all that separates this from a far larger clone, so a read error is likely. This CDR3 is CASSQDQHGFLGDTEAFF. CDR3 coding DNA: TGCGCCAGCAGCCAAGATCAACATGGGTTTCTTGGGGACACTGAAGCTTTCTTT. The genes are TRBV7-9 and TRBJ1-1; unclear D gene. The CDR3 is 18 amino acids. Looked up from germline, CDR1 is SEHNR and CDR2 is FQNEAQ (reference sequence). Drawing the rest from reference TRBV7-9 and TRBJ1-1, the complete variable domain is DTGVSQNPRHKITKRGQNVTFRCDPISEHNRLYWYRQTLGQGPEFLTYFQNEAQLEKSRLLSDRFSAERPKGSFSTLEIQRTEQGDSAMYLCASSQDQHGFLGDTEAFFGQGTRLTVV.

The J gene is TRBJ2-7, the V gene TRBV20-1; 8 bases agree with TRBD2. This CDR3 spans 15 amino acids. The V gene's germline CDR1 is DFQATT and CDR2 SNEGSKA (reference sequence). With V trimmed by 3 bases and J by 7 bases, 14 bases remained unmatched. The chain's CDR3 is CSARLREVGWGEQYF. The DNA of the CDR3 is TGCAGTGCTAGGCTGCGGGAGGTTGGGTGGGGGGAGCAGTACTTC.

This chain links TRBV7-2 with TRBJ1-4; no clear D. The V and J ends lost 4 bases and 10 bases respectively, with 19 bases between them. Germline V lookup: CDR1 SGHTA, CDR2 FQGNSA. The CDR3 contains 15 residues. The CDR3 loop is CASSSGFAMSGKLFF. The CDR3 nucleotides read TGTGCCAGCAGCTCGGGGTTTGCCATGTCTGGAAAACTGTTTTTT.

The sample holds many counts of this clonotype. The V and J genes are TRBV28 and TRBJ1-5; no firm D call. Germline CDR1 and CDR2: MDHEN and SYDVKM. CDR3 length equals 14 residues. V lost 1 base, J lost 6 bases, and 10 bases lay in between. The chain's CDR3 is CASSLFPQLQPQHF. Here the CDR3 DNA reads TGTGCCAGCAGTTTATTCCCCCAGCTTCAGCCCCAGCATTTT.

This clonotype was recorded at least ten times. The chain links TRBV7-9 to TRBJ2-2, with TRBD2 matching over 7 bases. The CDR3 consists of 14 residues. V gave up 2 bases and J gave up 6 bases; unmatched junction bases: 3. CDR1 is SEHNR, CDR2 FQNEAQ, per germline (reference sequence). The CDR3 loop reads CASSLWAGAGELFF. The CDR3 nucleotides read TGTGCCAGCAGCTTATGGGCGGGGGCCGGGGAGCTGTTTTTT.

As for this clonotype: With a much larger clone just one base away, this may be a read error. The V call is TRBV7-9, the J call TRBJ2-5, with D uncertain. Per germline, CDR1 SEHNR and CDR2 FQNEAQ (reference sequence). This CDR3 comprises 16 residues. The CDR3 bases are TGTGCCAGCAGCCCAAGGACGGCCTCCCTGCAAGAGGCCCAGTACTTC. Translation: CASSPRTASLQEAQYF.

This clonotype has ten or more counts. V and J are TRBV12-3 or TRBV12-4 and TRBJ1-1; 11 bases map to TRBD1. The CDR3 loop spans 17 amino acids. V dropped 5 bases and J dropped 3; count of bases not matched to a gene: 11. The chain's CDR3 is CASSKGQGAGWDTEAFF. The CDR3 DNA sequence: TGTGCCAGCAGTAAAGGACAGGGGGCTGGGTGGGACACTGAAGCTTTCTTT.

CDR3 coding DNA: TGCAGCGTTGACGGTCTAGCGGGAGCCTACGAGCAGTACTTC. Protein product: CSVDGLAGAYEQYF. V is TRBV29-1 and J is TRBJ2-7; 10 bases agree with TRBD2. V shed 3 bases, J shed 2 bases, and the junction held 4 bases outside the gene matches. In germline, CDR1 is SQVTM, CDR2 ANQGSEA. The CDR3 totals 14 residues.

This clonotype appeared once. This chain links TRBV6-1 with TRBJ2-3, with D possibly matching TRBD2 (5 bases). The V end lost 6 bases, the J end lost 0 bases, and 19 bases lay between the germline ends. This CDR3 contains 17 residues. CDR1 is MNHNS and CDR2 is SASEGT in the germline V gene. CDR3 sequence reads: CASSVYANGRSTDTQYF. CDR3 nucleotide sequence: TGTGCCAGCAGCGTATACGCTAATGGGAGAAGCACAGATACGCAGTATTTT.

In the case of this clonotype: Since no conserved phenylalanine or tryptophan closes the CDR3, a read error is the likely cause. The J gene is TRBJ2-5, the V gene TRBV6-5; 9 bases fit TRBD2. V lost 4 bases and J lost 5; bases outside the gene matches: 11. CDR1 MNHEY and CDR2 SVGAGI come from the germline V gene. The CDR3 contains 16 residues. The CDR3 bases are TGTGCCAGCAGTTCTACTTGGGGACTAGCCGGGGAGACCCAGTACTCC. Translation gives CASSSTWGLAGETQYS.

This clonotype was detected many times. The J gene is TRBJ2-1, the V gene TRBV7-2; 9 bases agree with TRBD1. The J segment lost 8 bases and the V segment lost 5 bases, leaving 7 bases of the junction unmatched. The V gene's germline CDR1 is SGHTA and CDR2 FQGNSA. The CDR3 length is 14 residues. CDR3 nucleotides: TGTGCCAGCAGCGACGGGACAGGGAGTGATGAGCAGTTCTTC. Translated: CASSDGTGSDEQFF. The variable domain in full, completed from reference TRBV7-2 and TRBJ2-1, reads GAGVSQSPSNKVTEKGKDVELRCDPISGHTALYWYRQSLGQGLEFLIYFQGNSAPDKSGLPSDRFSAERTGGSVSTLTIQRTQQEDSAVYLCASSDGTGSDEQFFGPGTRLTVL.

This clonotype was detected many times. The chain joins TRBV6-2 or TRBV6-3 to TRBJ2-5; no reliable D call. The CDR3 is 14 residues long. CDR1 MNHEY and CDR2 SVGEGT come from the germline V gene. Trimming removed 10 bases at V and 6 bases at J, with 21 bases between. For the CDR3, the DNA is TGTGCCACCTTCCGAGGCGCCGGGTGGAAGACCCAGTACTTC. Residues: CATFRGAGWKTQYF.

Turning to this clonotype: With only one base between it and a far larger clone, this is likely a read error. The chain joins TRBV7-3 to TRBJ2-3, with D hard to call. The length of the CDR3 is 15 residues. Germline-derived CDR1 and CDR2 are SGHTA and FQGTGA. This chain's CDR3 is CARRLRTGLFDTQYF. The DNA for the CDR3 is TGTGCCCGCAGGTTAAGGACCGGGTTATTCGATACGCAGTATTTT.

Concerning this clonotype itself: This likely traces to a read error, being one base from a far larger clone. The chain couples TRBV2 to TRBJ1-1, with 11 bases aligning to TRBD2. Near its end, the DNA agrees better with TRBJ2-3, so the J call may be wrong. The CDR3 covers 15 residues. Germline assignment: CDR1 SNHLY and CDR2 FYNNEI. Written as DNA, the CDR3 is TGTGCCAGCATACAACTAGCGGGAGCTGGAGATACGCAGTATTTT. Translating it yields CASIQLAGAGDTQYF.

Sample share makes this clonotype medium-sized (0.01 to 0.1%). The chain combines TRBV11-2 with TRBJ2-6, with 7 bases aligning to TRBD1. Losses at the gene ends were 4 bases for V and 4 bases for J; bases not matched to a gene: 16. CDR3 length equals 19 residues. The germline V gene has CDR1 SGHAT and CDR2 FQNNGV. The CDR3 region is CASSSYNRGRFLGANVLTF. The CDR3 nucleotides read TGTGCCAGCAGCTCCTACAACAGGGGCCGCTTTTTAGGGGCCAACGTCCTGACTTTC.

Notes on this clonotype: The junction departs from the called germline gene at one end, perhaps through a read error. The chain joins TRBV7-8 to TRBJ2-1; TRBD1 might be the D (6 bases). Looked up from germline, CDR1 is SGHVS and CDR2 is FQNEAQ. This CDR3 comprises 17 residues. The CDR3 DNA sequence: TGTTCCAGCAGCTTAGGGGGAGTGGGCCTCCTGGGAAATGAGCAGTTCTTC. Translation gives CSSSLGGVGLLGNEQFF. Supplemented by reference TRBV7-8 and TRBJ2-1, the full variable domain reads GAGVSQSPRYKVAKRGQDVALRCDPISGHVSLFWYQQALGQGPEFLTYFQNEAQLDKSGLPSDRFFAERPEGSVSTLKIQRTQQEDSAVYLCSSSLGGVGLLGNEQFFGPGTRLTVL.

As concerns this clonotype: A far larger clone differs by one base, so this is likely a read error. The chain has TRBV7-2 and TRBJ2-7, with 10 bases fitting TRBD2. This CDR3 is 15 amino acids long. Germline V lookup: CDR1 SGHTA, CDR2 FQGNSA. The trim removed 7 bases at V and 7 bases at J, leaving 13 bases unmatched. As DNA, the CDR3 is TGTGCCAGCACCGCGAGGAGCGGGAGGGTCGGTGAGCAGTACTTC. Encoded protein: CASTARSGRVGEQYF.

This clonotype has at least ten counts. The J gene is TRBJ2-5, the V gene TRBV12-3 or TRBV12-4; 7 nucleotides agree with TRBD1. CDR3 length equals 13 residues. After removal of 4 bases from V and 2 bases from J, the junction contained 1 base not matched to a gene. CDR3 DNA: TGTGCCAGCAGTTCCAGGGGGCAAGAGACCCAGTACTTC. This encodes CASSSRGQETQYF.

This clonotype was seen many times. V gene TRBV6-1 combines with J gene TRBJ2-1, with 9 bases matching TRBD2. Germline values: CDR1 MNHNS, CDR2 SASEGT. This CDR3 region has 16 residues. The junction had 15 bases not matched to a gene; V was cut back by 7 bases and J by 8 bases. CDR3 in amino acids: CASTDGAAGGLYEQFF. CDR3 sequence (DNA): TGTGCCAGCACCGACGGGGCCGCGGGAGGGCTTTATGAGCAGTTCTTC.

This clonotype came up many times. The chain joins TRBV15 to TRBJ2-7, with 7 bases fitting TRBD2. The germline V gene encodes CDR1 LNHNV and CDR2 YYDKDF (reference sequence). The CDR3 covers 15 residues. V was clipped by 1 base and J by 6 bases; unmatched bases: 9. CDR3 in amino acids: CATSRAIGTNGEQYF. CDR3 nucleotide sequence: TGTGCCACCAGCAGAGCGATTGGGACTAATGGCGAGCAGTACTTC.